This passage covers 2 T cell receptor beta chains from one sample sequenced in a study of T cell responses to AZD1222 COVID-19 vaccine. TCRdb's copy holds only in-frame clones and misses some; the assay was immunoSEQ multiplex PCR. Of 130,000 or so clones in the sample, 80% to 90% were seen once. Sequenced material: peripheral blood, taken on day 0 of AZD1222 vaccination. These receptors originate from an adult in good health.

The V and J genes are TRBV25-1 and TRBJ2-5; D unresolved. The length of the CDR3 is 15 residues. The V and J ends lost 4 bases and 4 bases respectively, with 16 bases between them. Germline CDR1 reads MGHDK; CDR2 reads SYGVNS. The CDR3 DNA reads as TGTGCCAGCAGTGTGCCGGGTCGTAGGGTAGAGACCCAGTACTTC. Its protein product is CASSVPGRRVETQYF.

The V gene is TRBV3-1 (or the pseudogene TRBV3-2), the J gene TRBJ1-5; D remains ambiguous. Germline values: CDR1 LGHDT, CDR2 YNNKEL (reference sequence). V was cut by 3 bases and J by 7 bases, with 7 bases left in between. CDR3 length: 12 amino acids. The CDR3 loop is CASSHGVQPQHF. The CDR3 coding sequence is TGTGCCAGCAGCCACGGTGTGCAGCCCCAGCATTTT.